A selection of T cell receptor beta chains follows, all from one sample in a study of blood T cell repertoires in COVID-19. Clones were sequenced by immunoSEQ multiplex PCR, and TCRdb holds only the in-frame ones, with some missing. The sample lists hundreds of thousands of clones, over 80% occurring once. Source material: PBMCs or T cells enriched from blood (not recorded which). All receptors derive from a man aged 25-40 years who had recovered from COVID-19. Both conserved end residues are part of each CDR3. Clone size is given for some rows only: seen once, a few or many times, or a class if the clone is expanded.

>TRBJ1-5|TRBV24-1|-
CATSIGVGNQPQHF
>TRBJ1-4|TRBV4-3|-
CASSQKYSSSVEKLFF
>TRBJ1-3|TRBV7-6|-
CASSLVGQGPGNTIYF
>TRBJ1-6|TRBV25-1|-
CASSEPGTYNSPLHF
>TRBJ2-7|TRBV3-1/TRBV3-2|-
CASSPRQNYEQYF
>TRBJ2-1|TRBV14|-
CASSPGLARNEQFF
>TRBJ2-1|TRBV11-2|once
CASSLGRGRAYNEQFF
>TRBJ2-7|TRBV20-1|-
CSGSLNYEQYF
>TRBJ1-1|TRBV20-1|-
CSASPTGPEAFF
>TRBJ1-3|TRBV4-1|-
CASSQDPGGSGNTIYF
>TRBJ2-7|TRBV7-2|-
CASSRTSGGYEQYF
>TRBJ1-4|TRBV9|-
CASSPQAGGANEKLFF
>TRBJ2-5|TRBV6-6|-
CASSYYRDFNQETQYF
>TRBJ2-1|TRBV11-3|once
CASSSGGGEGSSYNEQFF
>TRBJ2-1|TRBV24-1|-
CATRAGQESSYNEQFF
>TRBJ2-7|TRBV5-1|-
CASSLPGQGYHEQYF
>TRBJ1-5|TRBV21-1|once
CASSKIRPGESENQPQHF
>TRBJ2-1|TRBV2|-
CASSERFLESYNEQFF